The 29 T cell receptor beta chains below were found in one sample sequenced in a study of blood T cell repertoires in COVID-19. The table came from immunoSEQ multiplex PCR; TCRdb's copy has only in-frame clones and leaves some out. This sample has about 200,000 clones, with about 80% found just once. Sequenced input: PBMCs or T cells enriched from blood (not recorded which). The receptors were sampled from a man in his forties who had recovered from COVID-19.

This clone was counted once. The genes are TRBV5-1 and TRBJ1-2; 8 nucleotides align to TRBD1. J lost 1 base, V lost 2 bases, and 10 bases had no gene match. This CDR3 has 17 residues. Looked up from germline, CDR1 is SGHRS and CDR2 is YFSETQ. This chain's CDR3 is CASSLGQGAPNNYGYTF. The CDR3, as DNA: TGCGCCAGCAGCTTAGGGCAGGGGGCCCCGAATAACTATGGCTACACCTTC.

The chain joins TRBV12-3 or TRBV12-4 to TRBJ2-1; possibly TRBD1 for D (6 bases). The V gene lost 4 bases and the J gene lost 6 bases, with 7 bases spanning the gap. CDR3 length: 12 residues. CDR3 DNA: TGTGCCAGCAGTTGGACAGTCAATGAGCAGTTCTTC. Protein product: CASSWTVNEQFF.

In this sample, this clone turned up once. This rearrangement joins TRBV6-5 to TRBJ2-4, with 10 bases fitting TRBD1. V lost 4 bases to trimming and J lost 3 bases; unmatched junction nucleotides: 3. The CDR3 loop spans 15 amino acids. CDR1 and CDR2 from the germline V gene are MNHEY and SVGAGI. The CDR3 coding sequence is TGTGCCAGCAGTTCCGGGACAGGGGTCAAAAACATTCAGTACTTC. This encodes CASSSGTGVKNIQYF.

CDR3 DNA: TGTGCCAGCAGCTTACAGGATCAGCCCCAGCATTTT. It translates to CASSLQDQPQHF. V and J are TRBV7-9 and TRBJ1-5, with unresolved D. CDR3 length: 12 residues. The germline V gene has CDR1 SEHNR and CDR2 FQNEAQ (reference sequence). The V end lost 2 bases, the J end lost 5 bases, and 4 bases lay between the germline ends.

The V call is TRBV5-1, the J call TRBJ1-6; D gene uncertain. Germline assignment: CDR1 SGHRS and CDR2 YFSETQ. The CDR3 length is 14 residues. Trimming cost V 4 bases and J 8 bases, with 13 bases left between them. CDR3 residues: CASSPLSRDSPLHF. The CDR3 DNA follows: TGCGCCAGCAGCCCGCTATCGCGAGATTCACCCCTCCACTTT.

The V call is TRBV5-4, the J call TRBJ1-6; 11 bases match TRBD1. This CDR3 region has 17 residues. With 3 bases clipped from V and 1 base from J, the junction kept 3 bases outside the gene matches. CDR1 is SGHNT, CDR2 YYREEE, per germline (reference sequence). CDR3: CASSSGQGASYNSPLHF. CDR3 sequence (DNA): TGTGCCAGCAGCTCTGGACAGGGGGCGTCCTATAATTCACCCCTCCACTTT.

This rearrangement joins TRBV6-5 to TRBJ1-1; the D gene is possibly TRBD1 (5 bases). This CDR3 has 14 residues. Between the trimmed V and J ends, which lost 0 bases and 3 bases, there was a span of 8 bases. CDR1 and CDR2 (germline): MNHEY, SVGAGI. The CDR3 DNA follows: TGTGCCAGCAGTTACTCGATCAGGGACACTGAAGCTTTCTTT. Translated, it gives CASSYSIRDTEAFF.

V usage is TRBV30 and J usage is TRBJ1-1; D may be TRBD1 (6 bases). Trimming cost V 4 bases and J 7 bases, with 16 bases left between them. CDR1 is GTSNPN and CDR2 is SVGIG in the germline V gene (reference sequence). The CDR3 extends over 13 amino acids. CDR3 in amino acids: CAWTGDARGEAFF. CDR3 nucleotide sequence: TGTGCCTGGACAGGGGACGCTCGGGGTGAAGCTTTCTTT.

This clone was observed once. The CDR3 DNA reads as TGTGCCAGCAGATGGCGGGGGGGTGTTGCAGATACGCAGTATTTT. Translated: CASRWRGGVADTQYF. This chain uses TRBV7-2 with TRBJ2-3, with 9 bases identical to TRBD2. From germline, CDR1 is SGHTA and CDR2 FQGNSA. CDR3 length equals 15 residues. With V trimmed by 6 bases and J by 4 bases, 8 bases remained unmatched.

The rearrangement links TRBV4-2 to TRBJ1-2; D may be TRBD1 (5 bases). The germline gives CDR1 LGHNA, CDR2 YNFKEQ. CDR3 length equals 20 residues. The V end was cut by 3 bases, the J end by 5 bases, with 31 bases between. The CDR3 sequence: CASSQGSGRGRGPGPYGYTF. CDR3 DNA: TGTGCCAGCAGCCAGGGGTCCGGTCGTGGGCGGGGCCCGGGCCCTTATGGCTACACCTTC.

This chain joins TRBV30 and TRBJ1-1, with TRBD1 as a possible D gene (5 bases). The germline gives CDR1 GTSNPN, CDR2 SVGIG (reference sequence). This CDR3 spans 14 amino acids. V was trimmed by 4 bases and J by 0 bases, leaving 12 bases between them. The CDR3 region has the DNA TGTGCCTGGATCCGTAAGGGGATGAACACTGAAGCTTTCTTT. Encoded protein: CAWIRKGMNTEAFF.

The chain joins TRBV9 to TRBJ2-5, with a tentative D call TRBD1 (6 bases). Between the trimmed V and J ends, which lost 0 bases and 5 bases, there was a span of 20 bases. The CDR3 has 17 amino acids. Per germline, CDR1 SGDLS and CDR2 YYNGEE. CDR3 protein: CASSVATTGFGGETQYF. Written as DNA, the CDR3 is TGTGCCAGCAGCGTAGCTACTACAGGGTTCGGTGGGGAGACCCAGTACTTC.

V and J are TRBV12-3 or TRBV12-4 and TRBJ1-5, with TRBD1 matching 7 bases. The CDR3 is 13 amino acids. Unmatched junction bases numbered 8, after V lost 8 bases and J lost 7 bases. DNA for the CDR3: TGTGCCAGCGCGGGACAGCAATCACAGCCCCAGCATTTT. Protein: CASAGQQSQPQHF.

CDR3 residues: CASSLLGRWRQPQHF. CDR3 bases: TGTGCCAGCAGCTTATTGGGGAGGTGGCGACAGCCCCAGCATTTT. This sequence joins TRBV7-2 and TRBJ1-5, with unresolved D. The ends were cut back, 2 bases at V and 7 bases at J, with 15 bases in the middle. There are 15 residues in the CDR3. Germline CDR1 and CDR2: SGHTA and FQGNSA.

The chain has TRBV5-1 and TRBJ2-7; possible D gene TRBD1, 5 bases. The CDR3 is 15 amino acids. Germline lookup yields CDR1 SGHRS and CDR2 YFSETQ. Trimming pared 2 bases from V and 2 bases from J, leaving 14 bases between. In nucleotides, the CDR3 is TGCGCCAGCAGCTTCTCATACGACAGCACCTACGAGCAGTACTTC. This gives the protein CASSFSYDSTYEQYF.

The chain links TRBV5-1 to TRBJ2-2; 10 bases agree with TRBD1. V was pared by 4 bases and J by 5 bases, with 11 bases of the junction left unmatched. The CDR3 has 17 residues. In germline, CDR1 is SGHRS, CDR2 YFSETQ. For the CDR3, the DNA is TGCGCCAGCAGCCCTCCGGGACAGGGGTTTAGTACCGGGGAGCTGTTTTTT. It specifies CASSPPGQGFSTGELFF.

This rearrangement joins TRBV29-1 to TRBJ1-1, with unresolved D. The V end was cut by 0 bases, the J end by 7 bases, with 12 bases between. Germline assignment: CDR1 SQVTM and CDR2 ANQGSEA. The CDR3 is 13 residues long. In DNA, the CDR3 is TGCAGCGTTGAAGATCGGGGAAACGATGAAGCTTTCTTT. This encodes CSVEDRGNDEAFF.

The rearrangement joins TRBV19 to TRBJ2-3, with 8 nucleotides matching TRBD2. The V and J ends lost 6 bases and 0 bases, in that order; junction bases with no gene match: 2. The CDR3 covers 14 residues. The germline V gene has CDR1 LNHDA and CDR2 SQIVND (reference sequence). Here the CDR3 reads CASSGGASTDTQYF. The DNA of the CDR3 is TGTGCCAGTAGCGGGGGGGCCAGCACAGATACGCAGTATTTT.

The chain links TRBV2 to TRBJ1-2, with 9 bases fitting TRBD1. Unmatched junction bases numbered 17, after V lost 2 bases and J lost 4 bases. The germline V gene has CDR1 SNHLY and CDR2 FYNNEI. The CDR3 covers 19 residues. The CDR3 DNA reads TGTGCCAGCAGTGAAAGGTTTTATTTTACCAGGACAGGGGCCTATGGCTACACCTTC. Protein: CASSERFYFTRTGAYGYTF.

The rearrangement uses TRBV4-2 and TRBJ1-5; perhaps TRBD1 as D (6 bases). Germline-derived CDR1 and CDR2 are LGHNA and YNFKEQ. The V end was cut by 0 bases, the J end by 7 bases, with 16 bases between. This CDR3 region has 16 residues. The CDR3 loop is CASSQEASGVGQPQHF. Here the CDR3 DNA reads TGTGCCAGCAGCCAAGAGGCGTCAGGGGTAGGCCAGCCCCAGCATTTT.

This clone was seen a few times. CDR3 loop: CASSAGTRNYEQYF. In nucleotides, the CDR3 is TGTGCCAGCAGCGCCGGGACTAGGAACTACGAGCAGTACTTC. V and J are TRBV14 and TRBJ2-7, with 8 bases identical to TRBD2. CDR3 length equals 14 residues. With V trimmed by 5 bases and J by 3 bases, 6 bases remained unmatched. Germline lookup yields CDR1 SGHDN and CDR2 FVKESK.

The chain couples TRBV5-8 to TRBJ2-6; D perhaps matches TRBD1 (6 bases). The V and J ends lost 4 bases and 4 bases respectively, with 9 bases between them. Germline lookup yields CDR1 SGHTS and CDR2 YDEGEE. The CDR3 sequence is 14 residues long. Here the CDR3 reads CASSRDRGANVLTF. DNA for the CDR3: TGTGCCAGCAGCCGCGACAGGGGGGCCAACGTCCTGACTTTC. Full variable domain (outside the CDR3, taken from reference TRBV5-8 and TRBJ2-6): EAGVTQSPTHLIKTRGQQATLRCSPISGHTSVYWYQQALGLGLQFLLWYDEGEERNRGNFPPRFSGRQFPNYSSELNVNALELEDSALYLCASSRDRGANVLTFGAGSRLTVL.

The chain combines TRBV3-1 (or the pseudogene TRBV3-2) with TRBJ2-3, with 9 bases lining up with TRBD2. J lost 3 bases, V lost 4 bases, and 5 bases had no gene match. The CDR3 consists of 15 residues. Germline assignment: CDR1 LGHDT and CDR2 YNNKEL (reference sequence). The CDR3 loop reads CASSPAGGRTDTQYF. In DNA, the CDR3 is TGTGCCAGCAGCCCAGCGGGGGGAAGGACAGATACGCAGTATTTT.

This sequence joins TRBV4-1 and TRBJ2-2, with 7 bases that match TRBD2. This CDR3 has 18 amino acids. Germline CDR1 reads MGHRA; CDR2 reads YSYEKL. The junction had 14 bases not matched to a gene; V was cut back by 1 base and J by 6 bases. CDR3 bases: TGCGCCAGCAGCCAAGCCCCTCCAGCGGGGTTTCTCGCCGGGGAGCTGTTTTTT. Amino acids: CASSQAPPAGFLAGELFF.

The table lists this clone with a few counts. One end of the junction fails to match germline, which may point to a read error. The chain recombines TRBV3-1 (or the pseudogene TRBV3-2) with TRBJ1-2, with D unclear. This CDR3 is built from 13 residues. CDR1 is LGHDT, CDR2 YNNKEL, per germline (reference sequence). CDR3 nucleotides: TGTGCCAGCAGCCAAGGAACTAATTATGGCTACACCTTC. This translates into CASSQGTNYGYTF.

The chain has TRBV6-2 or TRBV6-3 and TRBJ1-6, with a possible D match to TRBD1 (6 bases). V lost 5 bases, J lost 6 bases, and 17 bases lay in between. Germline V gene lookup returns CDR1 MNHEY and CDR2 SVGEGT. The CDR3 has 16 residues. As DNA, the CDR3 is TGTGCCAGCAGTGGCAGGGGAAGAGTTTCTAATTCACCCCTCCACTTT. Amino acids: CASSGRGRVSNSPLHF.

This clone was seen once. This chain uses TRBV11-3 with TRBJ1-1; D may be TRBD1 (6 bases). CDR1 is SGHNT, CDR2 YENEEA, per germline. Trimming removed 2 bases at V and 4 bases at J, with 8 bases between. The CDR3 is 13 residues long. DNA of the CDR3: TGTGCCAGCAGCTTATTCAGGGGCACTGAAGCTTTCTTT. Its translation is CASSLFRGTEAFF.

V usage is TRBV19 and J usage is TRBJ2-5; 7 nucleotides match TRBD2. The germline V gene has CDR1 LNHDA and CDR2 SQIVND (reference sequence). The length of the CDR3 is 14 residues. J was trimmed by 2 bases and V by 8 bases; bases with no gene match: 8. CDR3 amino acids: CASSPWGGQETQYF. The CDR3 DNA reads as TGTGCCAGTTCGCCGTGGGGGGGGCAAGAGACCCAGTACTTC.

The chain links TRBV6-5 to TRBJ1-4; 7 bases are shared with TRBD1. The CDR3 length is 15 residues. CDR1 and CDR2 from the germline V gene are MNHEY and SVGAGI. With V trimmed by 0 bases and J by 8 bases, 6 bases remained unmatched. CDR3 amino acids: CASSYSTGYQEKLFF. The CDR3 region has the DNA TGTGCCAGCAGTTACTCGACAGGGTATCAAGAAAAACTGTTTTTT.